This TCR beta chain comes out of a study of T cell responses to AZD1222 COVID-19 vaccine. Findings of the study overall: Following two doses of AZD1222, Spike-specific TCR breadth and depth rose.

TCRdb keeps only in-frame clones here, not all; method: immunoSEQ multiplex PCR. The profile covers approximately 92,000 clones, with around 90% appearing a single time and 22% taken by the ten largest. Notes on this clone: What it binds is unknown.

Germline CDR1 reads MRHNA; CDR2 reads SNTAGT. The CDR3 is 12 residues long. V was cut by 6 bases and J by 4 bases, with 10 bases left in between. The V gene is TRBV6-4, the J gene TRBJ2-7, with D unresolved. The receptor's source is an adult in good health. Sample: peripheral blood, taken on day 0 of AZD1222 vaccination. CDR3 region: CASSRKEYEQYF. DNA of the CDR3: TGTGCCAGCAGCCGCAAAGAATACGAGCAGTACTTC.